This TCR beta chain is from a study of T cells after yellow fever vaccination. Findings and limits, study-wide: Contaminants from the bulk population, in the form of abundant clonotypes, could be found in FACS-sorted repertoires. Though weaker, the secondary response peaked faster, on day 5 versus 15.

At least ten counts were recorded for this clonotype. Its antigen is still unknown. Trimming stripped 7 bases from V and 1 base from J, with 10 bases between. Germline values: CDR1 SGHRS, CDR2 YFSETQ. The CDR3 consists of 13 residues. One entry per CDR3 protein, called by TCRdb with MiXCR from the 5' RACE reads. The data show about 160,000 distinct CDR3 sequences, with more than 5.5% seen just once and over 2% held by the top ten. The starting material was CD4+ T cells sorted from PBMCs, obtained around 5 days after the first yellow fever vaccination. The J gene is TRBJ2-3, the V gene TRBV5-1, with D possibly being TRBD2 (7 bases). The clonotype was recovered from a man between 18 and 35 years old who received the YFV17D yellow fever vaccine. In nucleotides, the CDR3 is TGCGCCAGCGGGGGGGGCGGCACAGATACGCAGTATTTT. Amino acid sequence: CASGGGGTDTQYF.